This T cell receptor beta chain was profiled in a study of blood T cell repertoires in COVID-19. Study in general: Sources were T cells, B-cell-depleted T cells, or PBMCs; the material itself was cDNA or gDNA.

Original processing methods: Using reference gene primer amplification, nucleated cell counts were estimated. The assay was immunoSEQ multiplex PCR, and TCRdb's table has in-frame clones only and misses some. The DNA was the basis for D and trimming; V, J and clone size are from that table. In the table there are roughly 200,000 clones, approximately 86% of which are singletons. This clone was counted between two and nine times. The CDR3 covers 13 residues. V was trimmed by 6 bases and J by 10 bases, leaving 13 bases between them. The germline gives CDR1 WNHNN, CDR2 SYGVQD (reference sequence). The V call is TRBV10-1, the J call TRBJ1-6, with D possibly being TRBD1 (5 bases). The receptor was isolated from a man in his fifties or sixties with acute or convalescent COVID-19. Sequencing was carried out using peripheral blood. The CDR3 DNA is TGCGCCAGCAGCGCGGGACGAAAATCACCCCTCCACTTT. It specifies CASSAGRKSPLHF.